The rows below give T cell receptor beta chains drawn from one sample of a study of T cells in Graves' hyperthyroidism and ophthalmopathy. TCRdb called the multiplex PCR reads again in MiXCR, with one record for every CDR3 protein. The sample records some 620,000 distinct CDR3 sequences, 15% to 20% being singletons. The sample taken for sequencing was blood. These receptors all stem from a woman in her thirties with Graves' hyperthyroidism. Both conserved end residues are part of each CDR3. Each record gives: J gene, D gene, CDR3 length, V gene, clone size, CDR3 protein, CDR3 DNA. The D gene is left open where the match is weak. A row's size may be missing; if present it is once, few, many or a size class.

j_call: TRBJ1-2; d_call: TRBD1; cdr3_length: 16; v_call: TRBV28; clone_size: many; cdr3_aa: CASSSGQGVPSYGYTF; cdr3_nt: TGTGCCAGCAGTTCGGGACAGGGGGTCCCAAGTTATGGCTACACCTTC
j_call: TRBJ1-5; d_call: NA; cdr3_length: 14; v_call: TRBV2; clone_size: NA; cdr3_aa: CASKTVDCNQPQHF; cdr3_nt: TGTGCCAGCAAGACAGTAGATTGCAATCAGCCCCAGCATTTT
j_call: TRBJ2-7; d_call: NA; cdr3_length: 13; v_call: TRBV6-2/TRBV6-3; clone_size: many; cdr3_aa: CASSYLTRYEQYF; cdr3_nt: TGTGCCAGCAGTTACCTGACTAGATACGAGCAGTACTTC
j_call: TRBJ1-6; d_call: NA; cdr3_length: 15; v_call: TRBV20-1; clone_size: NA; cdr3_aa: CSATPDRGEFSPLHF; cdr3_nt: TGCAGTGCTACGCCGGATCGGGGGGAATTTTCACCCCTCCACTTT
j_call: TRBJ2-5; d_call: TRBD2; cdr3_length: 14; v_call: TRBV28; clone_size: many; cdr3_aa: CASSRTSEQETQYF; cdr3_nt: TGTGCCAGCAGCAGGACTAGCGAACAAGAGACCCAGTACTTC
j_call: TRBJ1-1; d_call: NA; cdr3_length: 14; v_call: TRBV19; clone_size: NA; cdr3_aa: CTSSIRGANTEAFF; cdr3_nt: TGTACCAGTAGTATTAGAGGGGCGAACACTGAAGCTTTCTTT
j_call: TRBJ1-2; d_call: NA; cdr3_length: 12; v_call: TRBV12-3/TRBV12-4; clone_size: NA; cdr3_aa: CASKHNNYGYTF; cdr3_nt: TGTGCCAGCAAACATAATAACTATGGCTACACCTTC
j_call: TRBJ1-2; d_call: NA; cdr3_length: 13; v_call: TRBV7-2; clone_size: once; cdr3_aa: CASSFEGFYGYTF; cdr3_nt: TGTGCCAGCAGCTTTGAGGGGTTCTATGGCTACACCTTC
j_call: TRBJ2-3; d_call: TRBD2; cdr3_length: 16; v_call: TRBV20-1; clone_size: many; cdr3_aa: CSASPVSGSLTDTQYF; cdr3_nt: TGCAGTGCTAGTCCGGTGAGCGGGAGTCTTACAGATACGCAGTATTTT
j_call: TRBJ2-3; d_call: TRBD2; cdr3_length: 16; v_call: TRBV7-9; clone_size: NA; cdr3_aa: CASSLVGLASTDTQYF; cdr3_nt: TGTGCCAGCAGCTTAGTGGGACTAGCGAGCACAGATACGCAGTATTTT